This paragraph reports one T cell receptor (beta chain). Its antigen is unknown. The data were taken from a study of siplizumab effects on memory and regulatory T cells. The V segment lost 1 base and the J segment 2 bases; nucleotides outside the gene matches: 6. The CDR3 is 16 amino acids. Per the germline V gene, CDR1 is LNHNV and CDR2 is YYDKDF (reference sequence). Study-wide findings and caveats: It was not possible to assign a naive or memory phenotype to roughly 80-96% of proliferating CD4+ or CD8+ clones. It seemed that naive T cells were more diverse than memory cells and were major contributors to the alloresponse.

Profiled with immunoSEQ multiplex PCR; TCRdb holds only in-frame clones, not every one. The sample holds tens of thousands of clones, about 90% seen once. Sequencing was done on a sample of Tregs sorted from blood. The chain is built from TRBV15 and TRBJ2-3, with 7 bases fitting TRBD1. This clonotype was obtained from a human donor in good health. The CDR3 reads CATSRGGQVLTDTQYF. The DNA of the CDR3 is TGTGCCACCAGCAGAGGTGGACAGGTCCTCACAGATACGCAGTATTTT.